This TCR beta chain was retrieved from a study of T cells after yellow fever vaccination. Study outcomes and limitations: Any FACS-sorted repertoire could hold abundant clonotypes that contaminate it from the bulk population. The CD4 compartment and the CD8 compartment contained a small share of clonotypes in common. After the booster, approximately 96% of CD4 and more than 75% of CD8 primary-response clones were re-detected.

V shed 6 bases and J shed 4 bases, with 8 bases lying between them. The CDR3 consists of 12 residues. This clonotype was counted ten times or more. Its antigen remains unidentified. Generation of TCR cDNA used 5'RACE template switching (which added a universal primer site and UMIs). MiXCR, applied by TCRdb to the 5' RACE reads, yields one record per CDR3 protein. Of about 350,000 distinct CDR3 sequences listed, less than 9.5% are singletons. The receptor was isolated from a man aged 18 to 30 who received the YFV17D yellow fever vaccine. This chain connects TRBV12-3 or TRBV12-4 to TRBJ2-3; no clear D gene. Material: PBMCs, obtained about 49 days after the first yellow fever vaccination. The CDR3 here is CASSLGSDTQYF. The CDR3 region has the DNA TGTGCCAGCAGCCTGGGTTCAGATACGCAGTATTTT.